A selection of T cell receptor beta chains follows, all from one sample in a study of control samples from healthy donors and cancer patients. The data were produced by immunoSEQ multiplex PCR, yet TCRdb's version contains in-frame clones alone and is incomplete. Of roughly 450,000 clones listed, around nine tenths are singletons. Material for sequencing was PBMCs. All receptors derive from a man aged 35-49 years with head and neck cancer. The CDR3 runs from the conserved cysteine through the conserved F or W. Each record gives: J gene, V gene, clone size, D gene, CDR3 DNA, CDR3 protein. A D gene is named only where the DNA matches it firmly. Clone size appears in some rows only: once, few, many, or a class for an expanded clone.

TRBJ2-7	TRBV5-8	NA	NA	TGTGCCAGCAGCCCCACCTTTGAATGGCAGTACTTC	CASSPTFEWQYF
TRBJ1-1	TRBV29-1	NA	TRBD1	TGCAGCGTTATACCACAGGGGGTAGCGGGTGAAGCTTTCTTT	CSVIPQGVAGEAFF
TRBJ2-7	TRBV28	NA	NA	TGTGCCAGCAGTTTAGCGGGTGGCACCTACGAGCAGTACTTC	CASSLAGGTYEQYF
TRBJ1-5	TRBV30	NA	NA	TGTGCCTGGGCACATAAGAGGGGTCTTAATCAGCCCCAGCATTTT	CAWAHKRGLNQPQHF
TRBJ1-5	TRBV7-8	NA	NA	TGTGCCAGCAGCCAAACGCGGAGTAATAGCAATCAGCCCCAGCATTTT	CASSQTRSNSNQPQHF
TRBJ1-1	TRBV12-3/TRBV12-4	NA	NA	TGTGCCAGCAGTCGGGGGCCTGAAACTGAAGCTTTCTTT	CASSRGPETEAFF
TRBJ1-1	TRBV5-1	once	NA	TGCGCCAGCAGCTTGGCCCACTCAATAAACAGGGCCGCTGAAGCTTTCTTT	CASSLAHSINRAAEAFF
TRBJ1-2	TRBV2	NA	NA	TGTGCCAGCAGTGCGGGCAGCGGCTATGGCTACACCTTC	CASSAGSGYGYTF
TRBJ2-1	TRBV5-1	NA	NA	TGCGCCAGCAGCCCCGACAGTGAGCAGTTCTTC	CASSPDSEQFF
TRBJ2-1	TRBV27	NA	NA	TGTGCCAGCAGTGTCGAGGGTATCGATGAGCAGTTCTTC	CASSVEGIDEQFF
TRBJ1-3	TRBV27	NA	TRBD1	TGTGCCAGCAGTTTGGGACAGGGAACTGGAAACACCATATATTTT	CASSLGQGTGNTIYF
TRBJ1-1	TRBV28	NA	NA	TGTGCCAGCAGTTTTGAAGTGGGGAACACTGAAGCTTTCTTT	CASSFEVGNTEAFF
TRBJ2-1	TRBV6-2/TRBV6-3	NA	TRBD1	TGTGCCAGCAGTTACTCTCCCCGGGGACAGGGAGTCCATGAGCAGTTCTTC	CASSYSPRGQGVHEQFF
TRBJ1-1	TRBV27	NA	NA	TGTGCCAGCAGTTTATCCTCGGGGTACGGGAACACTGAAGCTTTCTTT	CASSLSSGYGNTEAFF
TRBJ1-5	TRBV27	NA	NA	TGTGCCAGCAGTGGACTCCAGGGTGGTCAGCCCCAGCATTTT	CASSGLQGGQPQHF
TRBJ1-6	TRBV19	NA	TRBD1	TGTGCCAGTACGGAGGGGGCACGGTCACCCCTCCACTTT	CASTEGARSPLHF
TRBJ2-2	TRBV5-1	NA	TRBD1	TGCGCCAGCAAAGACAGGGGGAAAAACACCGGGGAGCTGTTTTTT	CASKDRGKNTGELFF
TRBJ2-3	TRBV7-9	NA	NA	TGTGCCAGCAGCAAAGCCCGCGTTCCCGATACGCAGTATTTT	CASSKARVPDTQYF
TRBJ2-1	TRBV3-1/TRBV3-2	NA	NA	TGTGCCAGCAGTTCGCGGGGTGAGCAGTTCTTC	CASSSRGEQFF
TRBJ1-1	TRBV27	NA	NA	TGTGCCAGCAGTTTATACGTTTACACTGAAGCTTTCTTT	CASSLYVYTEAFF